The clone carrying this T cell receptor (beta chain) has a count of ten or more. Antigen specificity is unknown. The cDNA came from 5'RACE, which used 10-nucleotide random UMIs. From 15-18 subjects, every sequencing run obtained over 190 million TCR-beta sequences. TCRdb analysed the 5' RACE reads with MiXCR anew, one entry per CDR3 protein. The data show tens of thousands of distinct CDR3 sequences, with about 2.5% seen just once and roughly 1.2% held by the top ten. The sample is drawn from a study of neurological immune-mediated disorders. Points from the study as a whole: None of the CDR3 amino acid sequences found in expanded clones was shared across subjects. This suggests that the TCR-beta repertoires were private in all groups.

From germline, CDR1 is GTSNPN and CDR2 SVGIG (reference sequence). V was trimmed by 3 bases and J by 3 bases, leaving 5 bases between them. The CDR3 spans 12 residues. The chain joins TRBV30 to TRBJ2-2, with D unresolved. The material sequenced was PBMCs. This TCR was recovered from a woman aged 25 to 39 with multiple sclerosis. As DNA, the CDR3 is TGTGCCTGGAGCGATTACACCGGGGAGCTGTTTTTT. This codes for CAWSDYTGELFF. Variable domain in full (rest from reference TRBV30 and TRBJ2-2): SQTIHQWPATLVQPVGSPLSLECTVEGTSNPNLYWYRQAAGRGLQLLFYSVGIGQISSEVPQNLSASRPQDRQFILSSKKLLLSDSGFYLCAWSDYTGELFFGEGSRLTVL.